This T cell receptor beta chain originates from a study of T cell responses to AZD1222 COVID-19 vaccine. A word on this clone: Its antigen remains unidentified.

The CDR3 contains 14 residues. Germline loops: CDR1 SGHRS, CDR2 YFSETQ. J lost 1 base, V lost 6 bases, and 4 bases had no gene match. The repertoire was sequenced with immunoSEQ multiplex PCR; TCRdb's copy has only in-frame clones and lacks some. The sample has 200,000 or so clones, over 85% seen once. Study results and limitations: The study found vaccine-associated CD4 TCRs spanning spike, dominant at 160-218 and 743-854. Two AZD1222 administrations were followed by greater Spike-specific TCR breadth and depth.

The sequence derives from an adult who received the AZD1222 COVID-19 vaccine. The chain couples TRBV5-1 to TRBJ1-1, with 9 bases identical to TRBD1. The input for sequencing was peripheral blood, taken 28 days after the second AZD1222 dose. CDR3 DNA: TGCGCCAGCAACCCGGGACAGGGGAACACTGAAGCTTTCTTT. Its protein is CASNPGQGNTEAFF.